This TCR beta chain appears in the sequencing data of a study of beta chain features in type 1 diabetes. This clone was seen only a few times. The CDR3 totals 15 residues. The ends lost 4 bases at V and 3 bases at J; junction bases unmatched: 5. CDR1 and CDR2 (germline): SGHTA, FQGNSA. All of the isolated RNA was reverse transcribed, so expressed TCRB transcripts were sequenced. Profiling relied on immunoSEQ multiplex PCR, and the TCRdb table lists in-frame clones only, not all of them. The sample lists under 950,000 clones; roughly 16% were seen once. This receptor was taken from a young woman in good health. V gene TRBV7-2 combines with J gene TRBJ2-2; 7 nucleotides agree with TRBD2. The sequenced sample consisted of naive CD4+ T cells from blood. The DNA for the CDR3 is TGTGCCAGCAGCTCCAGACTAGCAGACACCGGGGAGCTGTTTTTT. Its translation is CASSSRLADTGELFF.